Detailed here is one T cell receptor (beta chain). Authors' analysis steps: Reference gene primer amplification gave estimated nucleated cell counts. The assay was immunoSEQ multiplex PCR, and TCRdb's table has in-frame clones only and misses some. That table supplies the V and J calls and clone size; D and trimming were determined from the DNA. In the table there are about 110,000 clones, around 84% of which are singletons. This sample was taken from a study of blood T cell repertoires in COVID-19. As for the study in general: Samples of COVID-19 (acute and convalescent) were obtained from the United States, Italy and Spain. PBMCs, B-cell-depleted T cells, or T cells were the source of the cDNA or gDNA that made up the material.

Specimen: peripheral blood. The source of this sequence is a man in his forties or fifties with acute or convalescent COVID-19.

CDR3 bases: TGCGCCAGCAGCCAAGATAGGACTAGCGGGGAGAACACAGATACGCAGTATTTT. This sequence encodes CASSQDRTSGENTDTQYF. The chain links TRBV4-3 to TRBJ2-3; 12 bases map to TRBD2. The CDR3 has 18 amino acids. Germline CDR1 is LGHNA and CDR2 is YSLEER. V was pared by 0 bases and J by 2 bases, with 6 bases of the junction left unmatched.